These 5 T cell receptor beta chains came from one sample sequenced in a study of blood T cell repertoires in COVID-19. This table comes from immunoSEQ multiplex PCR, and its TCRdb copy is limited to in-frame clones, with some not included. This repertoire shows 95,000 to 150,000 clones, less than 75% found once; its top ten account for 0.86%. Sample: peripheral blood. The receptors come from a human donor with acute or convalescent COVID-19. The donor label of this sample is uncertain.

This sequence joins TRBV14 and TRBJ1-2; perhaps TRBD1 as D (6 bases). CDR3 length: 13 amino acids. In germline, CDR1 is SGHDN, CDR2 FVKESK. V was trimmed by 6 bases and J by 8 bases, leaving 16 bases between them. The CDR3 coding sequence is TGTGCCAGCAGTCTTGACAGGATGAGAGGCTACACCTTC. As protein: CASSLDRMRGYTF.

The chain links TRBV7-3 to TRBJ2-2; 8 nucleotides line up with TRBD2. V shed 5 bases and J 5 bases; nucleotides not matched to a gene: 7. Germline-derived CDR1 and CDR2 are SGHTA and FQGTGA. The CDR3 length is 15 residues. CDR3 DNA sequence: TGTGCCAGCAGCCTCGGGGGGGCCAAGACCGGGGAGCTGTTTTTT. Its translation is CASSLGGAKTGELFF.

This clone was counted a single time. The rearrangement links TRBV6-5 to TRBJ1-2, with D maybe TRBD1 (5 bases). Germline CDR1 reads MNHEY; CDR2 reads SVGAGI. The CDR3 consists of 14 residues. Trimming left V 0 bases short and J 4 bases short, with 9 bases between. The CDR3 DNA sequence: TGTGCCAGCAGTTACTCCCAGGGATTCTATGGCTACACCTTC. This encodes CASSYSQGFYGYTF.

This clone has a single count. V and J are TRBV2 and TRBJ2-5, with D unclear. In germline, CDR1 is SNHLY, CDR2 FYNNEI. Trimming removed 2 bases from V and 5 bases from J, with 12 bases in between. The CDR3 is 14 amino acids. This CDR3 reads CASSELAGSETQYF. DNA for the CDR3: TGTGCCAGCAGTGAACTGGCCGGGTCGGAGACCCAGTACTTC.

The chain couples TRBV6-4 to TRBJ2-3, with D maybe TRBD1 (5 bases). This CDR3 contains 15 residues. Germline values: CDR1 MRHNA, CDR2 SNTAGT. Trimming removed 0 bases at V and 0 bases at J, with 7 bases between. Here the CDR3 DNA reads TGTGCCAGCAGTGACTCTGGGGCGAGCACAGATACGCAGTATTTT. The encoded protein is CASSDSGASTDTQYF.